Presented here are 13 T cell receptor beta chains from one specimen sequenced in a study of vaccination effects on CD4 cells after COVID-19 (dated by TCRdb to between 2021 and 2024). Their antigen targets remain unknown. After less than 13 days of culture, CD4+ T cells were isolated with the EasySep CD4+ T cell isolation kit. Libraries came from the immunoSEQ multiplex PCR assay. The source is immuneACCESS, and TCRdb retained only in-frame sequences with V and J called. Part of the clones is not carried over; for the studies checked, unresolved V genes explain less than half of this, and the remainder is unexplained. The sample data list around 40,000 clones, and about 70% of these were observed just once. The ten largest clones capture around 4.4% of the sample. Sequencing was performed on CD4+ T cells from PBMCs cultured without peptide, taken before COVID-19 vaccination. The receptors originated from a human donor who received a COVID-19 vaccine.

In its sample, this clone was seen once. This sequence joins TRBV10-3 and TRBJ1-4, with no clear D. From germline, CDR1 is ENHRY and CDR2 SYGVKD. This CDR3 has 14 residues. V was clipped by 5 bases and J by 5 bases, with 12 bases between them. This CDR3 is CAISRETLNEKLFF. CDR3 sequence (DNA): TGTGCCATCAGTCGGGAAACCTTAAATGAAAAACTGTTTTTT.

This clone showed up just a few times. The rearrangement joins TRBV7-9 to TRBJ1-6, with 9 bases aligning to TRBD1. The V segment lost 4 bases and the J segment 10 bases; nucleotides outside the gene matches: 11. The CDR3 covers 16 residues. Germline-derived CDR1 and CDR2 are SEHNR and FQNEAQ (reference sequence). In nucleotides, the CDR3 is TGTGCCAGCAGCTCGGCCTCCGGGACAGGGACCTCACCCCTCCACTTT. It codes for CASSSASGTGTSPLHF.

The chain has TRBV30 and TRBJ2-1; 12 bases align to TRBD2. J lost 15 bases, V lost 1 base, and 13 bases had no gene match. In germline, CDR1 is GTSNPN, CDR2 SVGIG (reference sequence). This CDR3 is 15 amino acids long. The CDR3 nucleotides read TGTGCCTGGAGTGAATTGGGCGCTAGCGGGGGGGCGGGGTTCTTC. Its translation: CAWSELGASGGAGFF.

In this sample, this clone turned up a few times. The chain carries TRBV3-1 (or the pseudogene TRBV3-2) and TRBJ1-2, with 7 nucleotides matching TRBD1. The CDR3 is 13 amino acids. Trimming at V came to 0 bases and at J to 10 bases, leaving 5 bases not matched to a gene. CDR1 and CDR2 from the germline V gene are LGHDT and YNNKEL (reference sequence). The CDR3 here is CASSQEGGGPYTF. CDR3 nucleotides: TGTGCCAGCAGCCAAGAAGGAGGGGGCCCCTACACCTTC.

This rearrangement joins TRBV27 to TRBJ1-5, with TRBD1 identical over 8 bases. The germline V gene encodes CDR1 MNHEY and CDR2 SMNVEV (reference sequence). The trim removed 1 base at V and 5 bases at J, leaving 7 bases unmatched. CDR3 length: 16 amino acids. The CDR3 nucleotides read TGTGCCAGCAGTTTATATTCGTCAGGGGGCGATCAGCCCCAGCATTTT. This translates into CASSLYSSGGDQPQHF.

CDR3 DNA sequence: TGTGCCAGCAGCTCAGGGGCCCTGAACACTGAAGCTTTCTTT. Its translation is CASSSGALNTEAFF. The chain employs TRBV7-9 and TRBJ1-1; a possible D gene is TRBD1 (6 bases). The CDR3 sequence is 14 residues long. The germline V gene has CDR1 SEHNR and CDR2 FQNEAQ (reference sequence). V was cut by 4 bases and J by 0 bases, with 9 bases left in between.

V usage is TRBV5-4 and J usage is TRBJ2-3; 9 positions match TRBD1. The V segment lost 5 bases and the J segment 3 bases; nucleotides outside the gene matches: 7. The CDR3 contains 15 residues. Germline V gene data show CDR1 as SGHNT and CDR2 as YYREEE (reference sequence). The CDR3 DNA reads as TGTGCCAGCAGGAAGGGACAGGGAGGAACAGATACGCAGTATTTT. Translating gives CASRKGQGGTDTQYF.

The chain uses TRBV10-1 and TRBJ2-7, with D maybe TRBD1 (5 bases). V dropped 2 bases and J dropped 0 bases, with 8 bases sitting between them. The V gene's germline CDR1 is WNHNN and CDR2 SYGVQD (reference sequence). The CDR3 length is 14 residues. The CDR3 DNA is TGCGCCAGCAGTGAGGGAACAGGCTCCTACGAGCAGTACTTC. Translated: CASSEGTGSYEQYF.

This rearrangement joins TRBV27 to TRBJ1-1; possible D gene TRBD1, 5 bases. There are 16 residues in the CDR3. V lost 8 bases to trimming and J lost 0 bases, with 19 bases between them. Germline-derived CDR1 and CDR2 are MNHEY and SMNVEV (reference sequence). The CDR3 region has the DNA TGTGCCAGCCTAGGGGTCGCGGGGGATATGAACACTGAAGCTTTCTTT. It translates to CASLGVAGDMNTEAFF.

The chain has TRBV18 and TRBJ2-2; 8 bases match TRBD1. The CDR3 is 15 residues long. Germline V lookup: CDR1 KGHSH, CDR2 LQKENI. Trimming took 3 bases from V and 7 from J; bases not matched to a gene: 7. This CDR3 reads CASSPGQGIGGELFF. In DNA form, the CDR3 reads TGTGCCAGCTCACCTGGACAGGGCATCGGCGGGGAGCTGTTTTTT.

The chain recombines TRBV24-1 with TRBJ2-1; no clear D. V lost 9 bases and J lost 3, with 5 bases in between. Germline V CDR1 and CDR2: KGHDR, SFDVKD. This CDR3 has 11 amino acids. CDR3 sequence: CATAFYNEQFF. The DNA of the CDR3 is TGTGCCACCGCATTCTACAATGAGCAGTTCTTC.

The rearrangement uses TRBV10-3 and TRBJ1-1; 7 bases fit TRBD1. CDR3 length: 15 amino acids. The V and J ends lost 0 bases and 5 bases, in that order; junction bases with no gene match: 6. Germline assignment: CDR1 ENHRY and CDR2 SYGVKD. CDR3 amino acids: CAISESVQGRTEAFF. As DNA, the CDR3 is TGTGCCATCAGTGAGTCGGTACAGGGGAGGACTGAAGCTTTCTTT.

V and J are TRBV10-3 and TRBJ2-3, with TRBD2 matching over 13 bases. The V segment lost 6 bases and the J segment 4 bases; nucleotides outside the gene matches: 7. CDR1 and CDR2 (germline): ENHRY, SYGVKD. CDR3 length: 16 amino acids. Here the CDR3 reads CAISEMTSGRSDTQYF. CDR3 coding DNA: TGTGCCATCAGCGAAATGACTAGCGGGAGGTCAGATACGCAGTATTTT.